The entry that follows covers one T cell receptor (beta chain) sequence. Antigen unknown. TCRdb's table, derived via immunoSEQ multiplex PCR, lists solely in-frame clones and lacks some. The table includes around 600,000 clones, roughly 95% detected once. These data originate in a study of shared clonotypes between healthy human individuals. It was CD45RO-negative cells, positively selected for CCR7, that made up naive CD8 cells, with terminally differentiated effector memory CD45RA+ cells excluded. Study-level findings and limits: Clonotypes which were not shared had lower generation probabilities than clonotypes that all four donors shared.

The CDR3 sequence is 15 residues long. Trimming left V 0 bases short and J 3 bases short, with 13 bases between. Germline CDR1 and CDR2: SGHRS and YFSETQ. The chain recombines TRBV5-1 with TRBJ2-7, with TRBD1 as a possible D gene (5 bases). The TCR sequence derives from a woman in her thirties in good health. The sample comprised naive CD8+ T cells sorted from blood. CDR3 sequence (DNA): TGCGCCAGCAGCTTGGACAACCCAGGGATCTACGAGCAGTACTTC. Translated, it gives CASSLDNPGIYEQYF.